A single sample gave rise to the 27 T cell receptor beta chains below, sequenced in a study of T-cell reconstitution after alpha-beta-depleted transplantation in children. During its preparation, the TCRbeta library received unique molecular identifiers. TCRdb reanalysed the PCR reads using MiXCR and keeps one entry per CDR3 protein. This sample carries 250,000 to 350,000 distinct CDR3 sequences, roughly 9.5% of them seen once, and the ten largest clones take around 10%. The specimen was PBMCs from the stem cell graft donor, collected from the stem cell graft. The receptors here all came from a human donor who donated a stem cell graft to a child with SCID.

As regards this clonotype: A read error may explain this, as a much larger clone is one base away. V gene TRBV12-3 or TRBV12-4 combines with J gene TRBJ2-2; possibly TRBD1 or TRBD2 for D (6 bases each). CDR3 length equals 13 residues. The CDR3 DNA sequence: TGTGCCAGCAGTCCGGGGGCTACCGTGGAGCTGTTTTTT. It specifies CASSPGATVELFF.

This clonotype was found a few times. The J gene is TRBJ1-1, the V gene TRBV5-1; 8 bases line up with TRBD1. The V and J ends lost 4 bases and 0 bases, in that order; junction bases with no gene match: 5. Germline loops: CDR1 SGHRS, CDR2 YFSETQ. The CDR3 is 15 amino acids. The DNA for the CDR3 is TGCGCCAGCAGCACGCAGACAGGGGTGAACACTGAAGCTTTCTTT. Residues: CASSTQTGVNTEAFF.

The gene calls are TRBV9 and TRBJ2-5, with D perhaps matching TRBD1 or TRBD2 (5 bases each). V was trimmed by 0 bases and J by 4 bases, leaving 7 bases between them. This CDR3 region has 13 residues. Germline V gene sequence: CDR1 SGDLS, CDR2 YYNGEE. Written as DNA, the CDR3 is TGTGCCAGCAGCGTAGCTGGGGGAGAGACCCAGTACTTC. Its translation is CASSVAGGETQYF.

This clonotype came up many times. This CDR3 is CASSSQGWTEAFF. The DNA of the CDR3 is TGTGCCAGCAGTTCTCAGGGTTGGACTGAAGCTTTCTTT. The V and J genes are TRBV12-3 or TRBV12-4 and TRBJ1-1, with a tentative D call TRBD1 (5 bases). This CDR3 is built from 13 residues. V lost 4 bases to trimming and J lost 5 bases, with 11 bases between them.

This clonotype was counted between two and nine times. The chain joins TRBV2 to TRBJ2-5; 7 bases align to TRBD1. The CDR3 is 12 amino acids. Germline CDR1 is SNHLY and CDR2 is FYNNEI. V shed 7 bases, J shed 5 bases, and the junction held 4 bases outside the gene matches. CDR3 coding DNA: TGTGCCAGCATTAGGGGGCTGGAGACCCAGTACTTC. It is translated as CASIRGLETQYF.

This clonotype has a count of ten or more. The chain couples TRBV9 to TRBJ1-4; D uncertain. Trimming took off 4 bases at V and 8 bases at J, with 12 bases between the two ends. The germline CDR1 and CDR2 sequences are SGDLS and YYNGEE. CDR3 length equals 13 residues. The CDR3 reads CASSRVADEKLFF. CDR3 DNA sequence: TGTGCCAGCAGCAGGGTGGCCGACGAAAAACTGTTTTTT.

The gene calls are TRBV29-1 and TRBJ2-5; D assignment may be TRBD1 or TRBD2 (5 bases each). The ends were cut back, 6 bases at V and 5 bases at J, with 10 bases in the middle. There are 11 residues in the CDR3. Germline V gives CDR1 SQVTM, CDR2 ANQGSEA. This CDR3 reads CSVVRGETQYF. The CDR3 DNA follows: TGCAGCGTGGTCCGGGGCGAGACCCAGTACTTC. The whole variable domain, filled in from reference TRBV29-1 and TRBJ2-5, reads SAVISQKPSRDICQRGTSLTIQCQVDSQVTMMFWYRQQPGQSLTLIATANQGSEATYESGFVIDKFPISRPNLTFSTLTVSNMSPEDSSIYLCSVVRGETQYFGPGTRLLVL.

In its sample, this clonotype was seen many times. J is TRBJ1-1 and V is TRBV7-8; no clear D. The CDR3 contains 12 residues. The V end was cut by 1 base, the J end by 7 bases, with 7 bases between. Germline assignment: CDR1 SGHVS and CDR2 FQNEAQ. The CDR3 loop is CASSLGIHEAFF. The CDR3 DNA reads as TGTGCCAGCAGCTTAGGGATTCATGAAGCTTTCTTT.

This chain uses TRBV13 with TRBJ2-7; TRBD1 agrees at 11 bases. The germline gives CDR1 PRHDT, CDR2 FYEKMQ (reference sequence). With V trimmed by 3 bases and J by 6 bases, 7 bases remained unmatched. The CDR3 loop spans 15 amino acids. The CDR3 nucleotides read TGTGCCAGCAGCTTGCGCCCGGGACAGGGGGTCGAGCAGTACTTC. It specifies CASSLRPGQGVEQYF.

This clonotype occurred many times. This chain uses TRBV12-3 or TRBV12-4 with TRBJ2-7; D might be TRBD1 (6 bases). Trimming stripped 4 bases from V and 7 bases from J, with 11 bases between. This CDR3 has 12 amino acids. CDR3 protein: CASSSSTGEQYF. In DNA form, the CDR3 reads TGTGCCAGCAGTTCGTCTACAGGGGAGCAGTACTTC.

In its sample, this clonotype was seen a few times. The chain carries TRBV20-1 and TRBJ2-5; perhaps TRBD2 as D (6 bases). Germline CDR1 and CDR2: DFQATT and SNEGSKA (reference sequence). The CDR3 totals 13 residues. V lost 3 bases and J 5 bases, leaving 13 bases between the germline ends. The CDR3 protein is CSARVTGLETQYF. CDR3 nucleotides: TGCAGTGCTAGGGTGACGGGACTGGAGACCCAGTACTTC.

The CDR3 DNA reads as TGTGCCACCAGCGGTCGACTAGCGGGGGTCTACAATGAGCAGTTCTTC. Its protein is CATSGRLAGVYNEQFF. This chain uses TRBV15 with TRBJ2-1, with TRBD2 matching 12 bases. J gave up 3 bases and V 5 bases, and 5 bases lay outside the gene matches. Per germline, CDR1 LNHNV and CDR2 YYDKDF (reference sequence). There are 16 residues in the CDR3.

The chain has TRBV12-3 or TRBV12-4 and TRBJ1-5, with 7 nucleotides matching TRBD1. After removal of 0 bases from V and 4 bases from J, the junction contained 0 bases not matched to a gene. The CDR3 runs to 14 residues. The CDR3 loop reads CASSLAGQNQPQHF. CDR3 DNA: TGTGCCAGCAGTTTAGCGGGACAGAATCAGCCCCAGCATTTT.

This clonotype was found a few times. This sequence joins TRBV9 and TRBJ1-2; no firm D call. Per germline, CDR1 SGDLS and CDR2 YYNGEE. V was cut by 0 bases and J by 2 bases, with 2 bases left in between. CDR3 size: 12 residues. CDR3 sequence (DNA): TGTGCCAGCAGCGTAGGGAACTATGGCTACACCTTC. Translation: CASSVGNYGYTF.

The gene calls are TRBV5-1 and TRBJ1-1; D call uncertain. This CDR3 is built from 14 residues. The germline V and J ends were trimmed by 6 bases and 1 base, with 13 bases remaining between them. CDR1 SGHRS and CDR2 YFSETQ come from the germline V gene. CDR3 sequence: CASKGATENTEAFF. CDR3 nucleotides: TGCGCCAGCAAGGGAGCTACAGAGAACACTGAAGCTTTCTTT.

This clonotype was counted at least ten times. This sequence joins TRBV5-1 and TRBJ1-2; 9 nucleotides match TRBD1. The CDR3 sequence is 15 residues long. The germline gives CDR1 SGHRS, CDR2 YFSETQ. The V gene end was trimmed by 4 bases and the J gene end by 7 bases; junction bases not matched to a gene: 11. The CDR3 DNA follows: TGCGCCAGCAGCCCAACGCACAGGGGGCAAGGTGGCTACACCTTC. It encodes CASSPTHRGQGGYTF.

This sequence joins TRBV9 and TRBJ1-4; tentative D call: TRBD1 (6 bases). In germline, CDR1 is SGDLS, CDR2 YYNGEE. There are 14 residues in the CDR3. Trimming cost V 4 bases and J 7 bases, with 14 bases left between them. The DNA of the CDR3 is TGTGCCAGCAGCCCTGGAGGGGGAGGTGAAAAACTGTTTTTT. Amino acids: CASSPGGGGEKLFF.

A few counts support this clonotype. This sequence joins TRBV7-9 and TRBJ1-1; D unresolved. Trimming left V 3 bases short and J 1 base short, with 3 bases between. Germline-derived CDR1 and CDR2 are SEHNR and FQNEAQ (reference sequence). This CDR3 is built from 12 residues. CDR3 nucleotides: TGTGCCAGCAGCTTTACGAACACTGAAGCTTTCTTT. This translates into CASSFTNTEAFF.

This clonotype appeared a few times. The chain joins TRBV12-3 or TRBV12-4 to TRBJ2-3; no reliable D call. The CDR3 contains 13 residues. Trimming removed 2 bases from V and 4 bases from J, with 7 bases in between. CDR3 DNA sequence: TGTGCCAGCAGTTTAAAGCGAGCAGATACGCAGTATTTT. Translated: CASSLKRADTQYF.

This clonotype was counted between two and nine times. The chain carries TRBV4-1 and TRBJ2-1; no definite D call. The CDR3 has 15 amino acids. Trimming cost V 1 base and J 0 bases, with 7 bases left between them. CDR1 MGHRA and CDR2 YSYEKL come from the germline V gene. The chain's CDR3 is CASSQGSSSYNEQFF. For the CDR3, the DNA is TGCGCCAGCAGCCAAGGATCGAGCTCCTACAATGAGCAGTTCTTC.

The chain links TRBV20-1 to TRBJ2-1; tentatively, D is TRBD2 (5 bases). V gave up 4 bases and J gave up 8 bases, with 15 bases separating them. Germline V gives CDR1 DFQATT, CDR2 SNEGSKA (reference sequence). This CDR3 spans 13 amino acids. The CDR3 DNA sequence: TGCAGTGCTATCCGGACTGAGGCGGATGAGCAGTTCTTC. Translation gives CSAIRTEADEQFF.

V is TRBV20-1 and J is TRBJ2-1; tentative D call: TRBD2 (5 bases). Between the trimmed V and J ends, which lost 6 bases and 12 bases, there was a span of 15 bases. The CDR3 has 11 residues. Germline V lookup: CDR1 DFQATT, CDR2 SNEGSKA (reference sequence). The CDR3 region has the DNA TGCAGTGCGCCCCTAGCATGGGTGCAGTTCTTC. This encodes CSAPLAWVQFF.

This clonotype was detected only once. The chain has TRBV29-1 and TRBJ2-3; D call uncertain. The germline V gene has CDR1 SQVTM and CDR2 ANQGSEA. The CDR3 spans 13 residues. V was cut by 4 bases and J by 2 bases, with 10 bases left in between. CDR3 amino acids: CSVALKLTDTQYF. The DNA of the CDR3 is TGCAGCGTTGCACTAAAACTCACAGATACGCAGTATTTT.

The table lists this clonotype with a few counts. The genes are TRBV18 and TRBJ1-6; the D gene is possibly TRBD1 (5 bases). The V and J ends lost 4 bases and 7 bases respectively, with 14 bases between them. The CDR3 contains 15 residues. Germline CDR1 and CDR2: KGHSH and LQKENI. CDR3 residues: CASSQIQELNSPLHF. The CDR3 bases are TGTGCCAGCTCACAGATACAGGAGCTCAATTCACCCCTCCACTTT.

V is TRBV12-3 or TRBV12-4 and J is TRBJ1-2; no definite D call. The CDR3 spans 11 residues. The V end was cut by 4 bases, the J end by 10 bases, with 10 bases between. DNA for the CDR3: TGTGCCAGCAGTTCCCCGGGCCACTACACCTTC. Translating it yields CASSSPGHYTF.

This clonotype was found many times. The chain carries TRBV2 and TRBJ2-2, with a weak D call TRBD1 (6 bases). The ends were cut back, 3 bases at V and 5 bases at J, with 13 bases in the middle. The CDR3 is made up of 15 amino acids. Germline CDR1 SNHLY, CDR2 FYNNEI. CDR3 protein: CASSDSRGKTGELFF. The CDR3 bases are TGTGCCAGCAGTGACTCCAGGGGCAAGACCGGGGAGCTGTTTTTT.

The genes are TRBV4-2 and TRBJ2-7; 7 bases match TRBD1. This CDR3 has 14 residues. Per germline, CDR1 LGHNA and CDR2 YNFKEQ. With V trimmed by 4 bases and J by 0 bases, 3 bases remained unmatched. The CDR3 is CASSLGTDSYEQYF. The CDR3 DNA sequence: TGTGCCAGCAGCCTTGGGACAGACTCCTACGAGCAGTACTTC.